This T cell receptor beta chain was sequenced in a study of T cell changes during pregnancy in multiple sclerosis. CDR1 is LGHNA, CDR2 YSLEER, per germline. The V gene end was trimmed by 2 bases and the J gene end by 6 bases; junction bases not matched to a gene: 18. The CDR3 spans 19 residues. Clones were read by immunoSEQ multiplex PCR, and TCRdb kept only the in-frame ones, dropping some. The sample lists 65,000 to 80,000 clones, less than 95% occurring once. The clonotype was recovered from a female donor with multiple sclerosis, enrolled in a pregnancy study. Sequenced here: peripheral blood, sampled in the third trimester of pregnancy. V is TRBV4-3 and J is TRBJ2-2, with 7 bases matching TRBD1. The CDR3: CASSQRFGGDSSFSGELFF. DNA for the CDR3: TGCGCCAGCAGCCAAAGATTCGGTGGGGACAGCTCTTTCTCCGGGGAGCTGTTTTTT.